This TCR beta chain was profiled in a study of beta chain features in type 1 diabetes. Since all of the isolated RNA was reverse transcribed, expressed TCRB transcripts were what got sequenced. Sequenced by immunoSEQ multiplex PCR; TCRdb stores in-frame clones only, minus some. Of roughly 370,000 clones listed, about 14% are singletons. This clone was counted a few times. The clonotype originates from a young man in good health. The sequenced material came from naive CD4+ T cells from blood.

Here the CDR3 reads CASSLWVAGNEQFF. In DNA form, the CDR3 reads TGTGCCAGCAGCCTGTGGGTAGCGGGCAATGAGCAGTTCTTC. The gene calls are TRBV7-9 and TRBJ2-1; 7 bases agree with TRBD2. Germline values: CDR1 SEHNR, CDR2 FQNEAQ (reference sequence). Trimming at V came to 5 bases and at J to 6 bases, leaving 7 bases not matched to a gene. The CDR3 covers 14 residues.